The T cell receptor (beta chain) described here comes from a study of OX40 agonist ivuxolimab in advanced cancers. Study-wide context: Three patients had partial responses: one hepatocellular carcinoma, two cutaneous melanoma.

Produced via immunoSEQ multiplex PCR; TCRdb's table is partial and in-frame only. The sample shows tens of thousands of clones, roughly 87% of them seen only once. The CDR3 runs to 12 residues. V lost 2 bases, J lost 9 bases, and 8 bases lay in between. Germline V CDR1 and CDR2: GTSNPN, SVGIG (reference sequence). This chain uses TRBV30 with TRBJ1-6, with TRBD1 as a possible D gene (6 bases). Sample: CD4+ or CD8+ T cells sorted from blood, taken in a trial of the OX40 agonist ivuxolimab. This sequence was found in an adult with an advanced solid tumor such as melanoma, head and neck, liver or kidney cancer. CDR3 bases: TGTGCCTGGAGTACAGGGATTTCACCCCTCCACTTT. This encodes CAWSTGISPLHF.